Each of the 21 T cell receptor beta chains below was sequenced from the same sample in a study of T cell repertoires in cytomegalovirus infection. Each CDR3 protein is one row after TCRdb ran MiXCR on the reads. The sample yields about 310,000 distinct CDR3 sequences, about 17% seen once. Sequenced sample: PBMCs. All receptors come from a human donor in good health (CMV status not recorded). Some clones in this sample may be carry-over from other donors' samples.

This clonotype was found a few times. This sequence joins TRBV28 and TRBJ1-2, with unresolved D. The CDR3 totals 14 residues. The ends were cut back, 3 bases at V and 8 bases at J, with 16 bases in the middle. Germline assignment: CDR1 MDHEN and CDR2 SYDVKM. This chain's CDR3 is CASSFTSSGPGYTF. DNA of the CDR3: TGTGCCAGCAGTTTCACTTCGAGTGGACCGGGCTACACCTTC.

In its sample, this clonotype was seen many times. The chain links TRBV7-2 to TRBJ1-1; D unclear. Germline values: CDR1 SGHTA, CDR2 FQGNSA. Trimming shortened V by 3 bases and J by 6 bases, and 14 bases separated the two germline ends. CDR3 length: 14 residues. The CDR3 here is CASSFGTVSSEAFF. Written as DNA, the CDR3 is TGTGCCAGCAGCTTCGGAACAGTTTCCTCTGAAGCTTTCTTT.

The CDR3 is CASSHPGLATNEKLFF. The CDR3 nucleotides are TGTGCCAGTAGTCACCCAGGGCTTGCAACTAATGAAAAACTGTTTTTT. The rearrangement joins TRBV19 to TRBJ1-4, with D possibly TRBD1 on 5 matching bases. Germline-derived CDR1 and CDR2 are LNHDA and SQIVND (reference sequence). CDR3 length: 16 residues. Deletions cut 5 bases from V and 0 bases from J, with 13 bases between.

The CDR3 DNA sequence: TGTGCCAGCAGCCATGGACAGGGCACGTTCTCCTACAATGAGCAGTTCTTC. Protein sequence: CASSHGQGTFSYNEQFF. The rearrangement links TRBV14 to TRBJ2-1; 8 bases align to TRBD1. Germline V gene lookup returns CDR1 SGHDN and CDR2 FVKESK. The CDR3 consists of 17 residues. V gave up 3 bases and J gave up 0 bases; unmatched junction bases: 7.

This clonotype has a count of ten or more. V usage is TRBV19 and J usage is TRBJ2-1, with 13 positions matching TRBD2. This CDR3 comprises 17 residues. CDR1 is LNHDA and CDR2 is SQIVND in the germline V gene (reference sequence). The ends lost 5 bases at V and 2 bases at J; junction bases unmatched: 6. This CDR3 reads CASSQLLAGGPYNEQFF. The CDR3 DNA is TGTGCCAGTAGTCAACTACTAGCGGGGGGGCCCTACAATGAGCAGTTCTTC.

This clonotype is labeled as medium-sized. The chain is built from TRBV7-8 and TRBJ1-4; D might be TRBD1 (6 bases). Germline CDR1 SGHVS, CDR2 FQNEAQ. The CDR3 is 16 residues long. Trimming shortened V by 2 bases and J by 7 bases, and 17 bases separated the two germline ends. The CDR3 sequence: CASSLYVTGKTEKLFF. CDR3 nucleotide sequence: TGTGCCAGCAGCTTATATGTTACAGGGAAGACTGAAAAACTGTTTTTT.

This clonotype appeared many times. The rearrangement joins TRBV28 to TRBJ2-7; D tentatively fits TRBD1 or TRBD2 (6 bases each). The CDR3 loop spans 13 amino acids. V lost 9 bases and J lost 2, with 14 bases in between. CDR1 and CDR2 (germline): MDHEN, SYDVKM. The CDR3: CASRKGGTYEQYF. CDR3 bases: TGTGCCAGTCGGAAGGGGGGAACCTACGAGCAGTACTTC.

This clonotype came up many times. The CDR3 loop reads CSARDGNQPQHF. CDR3 in DNA: TGCAGTGCTAGAGATGGCAATCAGCCCCAGCATTTT. The chain links TRBV20-1 to TRBJ1-5; D call uncertain. The CDR3 is 12 residues long. Trimming stripped 0 bases from V and 2 bases from J, with 2 bases between. The germline gives CDR1 DFQATT, CDR2 SNEGSKA (reference sequence).

This clonotype was counted at least ten times. The chain employs TRBV4-3 and TRBJ1-1; D is uncertain. The CDR3 is 14 residues long. From germline, CDR1 is LGHNA and CDR2 YSLEER. Between the trimmed V and J ends, which lost 1 base and 1 base, there was a span of 7 bases. The CDR3 DNA sequence: TGCGCCAGCAGCCAAGTTCCAGAGAACACTGAAGCTTTCTTT. Its protein is CASSQVPENTEAFF.

This clonotype was counted only a few times. The V gene is TRBV7-2, the J gene TRBJ2-4; 7 bases align to TRBD1. The CDR3 is 14 amino acids. Germline V gene lookup returns CDR1 SGHTA and CDR2 FQGNSA. With 5 bases clipped from V and 1 base from J, the junction kept 2 bases outside the gene matches. Written as DNA, the CDR3 is TGTGCCAGCAGCCTGGGACAGGCCAAAAACATTCAGTACTTC. Its translation: CASSLGQAKNIQYF.

This clonotype was picked up many times. V usage is TRBV7-2 and J usage is TRBJ2-1; the D gene could be TRBD1 or TRBD2 (6 bases each). The CDR3 is 15 amino acids. Trimming stripped 5 bases from V and 0 bases from J, with 11 bases between. Germline loops: CDR1 SGHTA, CDR2 FQGNSA. The CDR3 nucleotides are TGTGCCAGCAGCGAGGGGGGAGGCTCCTACAATGAGCAGTTCTTC. This translates into CASSEGGGSYNEQFF.

The chain links TRBV7-8 to TRBJ2-4; maybe TRBD1 (5 bases). The germline V and J ends were trimmed by 6 bases and 0 bases, with 24 bases remaining between them. Per the germline V gene, CDR1 is SGHVS and CDR2 is FQNEAQ. The CDR3 runs to 19 residues. CDR3 amino acids: CASSSYWGVAVLAKNIQYF. The CDR3 nucleotides are TGTGCCAGCAGTTCTTATTGGGGCGTGGCAGTTCTAGCCAAAAACATTCAGTACTTC.

This clonotype was recorded many times. The chain recombines TRBV20-1 with TRBJ1-3; 8 nucleotides line up with TRBD1. The CDR3 consists of 13 residues. Germline V gene sequence: CDR1 DFQATT, CDR2 SNEGSKA (reference sequence). The ends lost 4 bases at V and 7 bases at J; junction bases unmatched: 6. The CDR3 spells CSAIRGLRNTIYF. In nucleotides, the CDR3 is TGCAGTGCTATCAGGGGGCTTCGGAACACCATATATTTT.

The chain links TRBV4-3 to TRBJ2-7; D may match TRBD1 or TRBD2 (5 bases each). This CDR3 has 15 amino acids. Trimming left V 1 base short and J 3 bases short, with 13 bases between. Germline V gene lookup returns CDR1 LGHNA and CDR2 YSLEER. As DNA, the CDR3 is TGCGCCAGCAGCCAAGTCGAGGCAGGGAGCTACGAGCAGTACTTC. As protein: CASSQVEAGSYEQYF.

The chain joins TRBV11-3 to TRBJ2-1, with 8 bases that match TRBD2. The J call may be wrong; the DNA end is better matched by TRBJ2-7. This CDR3 has 17 amino acids. Looked up from germline, CDR1 is SGHNT and CDR2 is YENEEA. The CDR3 DNA reads as TGTGCCAGCAGCTTAGATCAGGGCGGGGGGACCATCAATGAGCAGTACTTC. Residues: CASSLDQGGGTINEQYF.

This chain links TRBV12-5 with TRBJ1-2; D possibly corresponds to TRBD1 (5 bases). Germline V gene data show CDR1 as LGHNT and CDR2 as FRNRAP. The CDR3 is 16 amino acids. Trimming cost V 0 bases and J 8 bases, with 19 bases left between them. The CDR3 nucleotides read TGTGCTAGTGGTTTGGTACTTGGCAGGGACCCTAGGGGCTACACCTTC. Its protein is CASGLVLGRDPRGYTF.

This sequence joins TRBV4-1 and TRBJ2-7; D is ambiguous. The CDR3 loop spans 16 amino acids. V lost 0 bases and J lost 3, with 15 bases in between. Germline V gives CDR1 MGHRA, CDR2 YSYEKL. CDR3 in DNA: TGCGCCAGCAGCCAAGATTCATTGCGCGTCAGCTACGAGCAGTACTTC. Translation: CASSQDSLRVSYEQYF.

This clonotype was picked up many times. The chain has TRBV6-2 or TRBV6-3 and TRBJ1-5; D unresolved. Trimming left V 0 bases short and J 12 bases short, with 15 bases between. There are 14 residues in the CDR3. Germline V CDR1 and CDR2: MNHEY, SVGEGT. CDR3 sequence (DNA): TGTGCCAGCAGTTACTCGGGCAGACGTTCCGACCAGCATTTT. This encodes CASSYSGRRSDQHF.

This clonotype came up a few times. This sequence joins TRBV7-6 and TRBJ2-4; possible D gene TRBD2, 7 bases. V lost 5 bases, J lost 5 bases, and 16 bases lay in between. Germline V gene sequence: CDR1 SGHVS, CDR2 FNYEAQ. CDR3 size: 15 residues. The chain's CDR3 is CASSQAGGRENIQYF. The DNA of the CDR3 is TGTGCCAGCAGCCAAGCCGGGGGGCGGGAAAACATTCAGTACTTC.

This clonotype was detected ten times or more. V gene TRBV4-1 combines with J gene TRBJ1-5; D gene ambiguous. Germline CDR1 reads MGHRA; CDR2 reads YSYEKL. V lost 0 bases, J lost 5 bases, and 11 bases lay in between. CDR3 size: 15 residues. This chain's CDR3 is CASSQDDVPYQPQHF. Written as DNA, the CDR3 is TGCGCCAGCAGCCAAGATGACGTCCCATATCAGCCCCAGCATTTT.

This clonotype was observed at least ten times. This chain connects TRBV7-2 to TRBJ1-1; D gene unclear. The CDR3 is 13 residues long. Germline loops: CDR1 SGHTA, CDR2 FQGNSA. Trimming removed 3 bases from V and 1 base from J, with 6 bases in between. In nucleotides, the CDR3 is TGTGCCAGCAGCTTCGACACGAACACTGAAGCTTTCTTT. It yields the protein CASSFDTNTEAFF.